This T cell receptor (beta chain) was sequenced for a study of T cells after yellow fever vaccination. Whole-study results and caveats: Primary-vaccination clones mostly resurfaced post-booster (more than 95% CD4, roughly 90% CD8). Sorted repertoires could include abundant contaminating clonotypes from bulk cells. It was the secondary response that reached its peak faster, day 5 versus 15, but it was weaker.

J was trimmed by 2 bases and V by 1 base; bases with no gene match: 6. The CDR3 spans 16 residues. Germline V lookup: CDR1 SEHNR, CDR2 FQNEAQ (reference sequence). Making TCR cDNA involved 5'RACE template switching, which added UMIs and a universal primer site. TCRdb re-analysed the 5' RACE reads in MiXCR, keeping a single row per CDR3 protein. This sample has 350,000 to 450,000 distinct CDR3 sequences, with 6.2% found just once. As concerns this clonotype: Its antigen is not known.

The J gene is TRBJ2-3, the V gene TRBV7-9; TRBD2 matches 7 bases. Sample: PBMCs, taken 5 days after the yellow fever booster vaccination. This TCR derives from a man aged 25 to 40 who received the YFV17D yellow fever vaccine. The CDR3 is CASSLEAGLVTDTQYF. The CDR3 coding sequence is TGTGCCAGCAGCTTAGAAGCGGGACTCGTCACAGATACGCAGTATTTT.